The clone carrying this T cell receptor (beta chain) occurred a few times. Its antigen is not known. V was cut by 0 bases and J by 8 bases, with 12 bases left in between. CDR1 and CDR2 (germline): SGDLS, YYNGEE. The CDR3 sequence is 15 residues long. This sample is part of a study of beta chain features in type 1 diabetes. Study results and limitations: Significant though moderate, a shortening of TCRB CDR3s appeared in all four CD4+ subsets of Type 1 diabetes patients. The question left open here concerned HLA type influencing TCRB rearrangement. More deletions and fewer insertions at VDJ junctions were seen in type 1 diabetes patients.

Expressed TCRB transcripts got sequenced, as all isolated RNA was reverse transcribed. Generated by immunoSEQ multiplex PCR, the TCRdb table keeps only in-frame clones and is missing some. Seen here are fewer than 350,000 clones, under 8.5% observed once, and the top ten hold roughly 1%. Based on CD45RO/CCR7/CD25/CD127/CD95/CD27, CD4+ regulatory, stem cell-like memory, naive and central memory cells were sorted. The sequence was collected from a woman in her late teens or twenties in good health. J is TRBJ1-6 and V is TRBV9; D possibly corresponds to TRBD1 (5 bases). The source material was central memory CD4+ T cells from blood. The CDR3 bases are TGTGCCAGCAGCGTAGGGTCCCCGGGGGATTCACCCCTCCACTTT. This encodes CASSVGSPGDSPLHF.